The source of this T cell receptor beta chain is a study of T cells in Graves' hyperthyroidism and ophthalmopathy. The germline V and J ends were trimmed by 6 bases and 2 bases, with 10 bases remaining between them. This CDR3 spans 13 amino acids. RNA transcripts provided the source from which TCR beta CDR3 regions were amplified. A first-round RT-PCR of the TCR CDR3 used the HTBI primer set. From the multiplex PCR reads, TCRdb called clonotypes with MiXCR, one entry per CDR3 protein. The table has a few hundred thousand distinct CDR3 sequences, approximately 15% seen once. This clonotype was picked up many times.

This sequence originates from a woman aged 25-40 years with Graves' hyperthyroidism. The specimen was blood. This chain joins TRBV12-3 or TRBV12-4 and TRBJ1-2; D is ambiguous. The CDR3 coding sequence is TGTGCCAGCAGCGCTACAGTAAACTATGGCTACACCTTC. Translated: CASSATVNYGYTF.